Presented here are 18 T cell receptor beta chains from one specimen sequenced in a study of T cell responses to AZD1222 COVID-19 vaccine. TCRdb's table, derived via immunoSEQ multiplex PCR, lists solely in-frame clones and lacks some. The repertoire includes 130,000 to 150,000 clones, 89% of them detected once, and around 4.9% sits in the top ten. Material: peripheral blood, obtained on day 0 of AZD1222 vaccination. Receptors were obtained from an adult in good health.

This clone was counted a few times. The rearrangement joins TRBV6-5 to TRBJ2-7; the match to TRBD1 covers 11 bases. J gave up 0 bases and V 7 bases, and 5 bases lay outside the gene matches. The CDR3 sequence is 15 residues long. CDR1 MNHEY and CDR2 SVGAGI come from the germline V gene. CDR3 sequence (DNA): TGTGCCAGCATCCTGGGACAGGGGGTCTCCTACGAGCAGTACTTC. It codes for CASILGQGVSYEQYF.

This CDR3 is CASSVGYPVRETQYF. DNA for the CDR3: TGTGCCAGCAGCGTAGGGTATCCAGTCAGGGAGACCCAGTACTTC. The genes are TRBV9 and TRBJ2-5, with unresolved D. The germline V and J ends were trimmed by 0 bases and 5 bases, with 14 bases remaining between them. The V gene's germline CDR1 is SGDLS and CDR2 YYNGEE. The CDR3 totals 15 residues.

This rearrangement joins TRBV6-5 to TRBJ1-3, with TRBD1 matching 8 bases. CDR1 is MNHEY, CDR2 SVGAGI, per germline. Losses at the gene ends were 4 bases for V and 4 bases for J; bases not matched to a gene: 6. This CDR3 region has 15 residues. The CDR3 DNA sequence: TGTGCCAGCAGTTTTTCGACAGGGGTCGGAAACACCATATATTTT. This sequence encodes CASSFSTGVGNTIYF.

The CDR3 protein is CASSFGQNYGYTF. CDR3 coding DNA: TGTGCCAGCAGTTTTGGGCAGAACTATGGCTACACCTTC. The J gene is TRBJ1-2, the V gene TRBV28; D gene unclear. The CDR3 covers 13 residues. V lost 3 bases, J lost 2 bases, and 7 bases lay in between. In germline, CDR1 is MDHEN, CDR2 SYDVKM.

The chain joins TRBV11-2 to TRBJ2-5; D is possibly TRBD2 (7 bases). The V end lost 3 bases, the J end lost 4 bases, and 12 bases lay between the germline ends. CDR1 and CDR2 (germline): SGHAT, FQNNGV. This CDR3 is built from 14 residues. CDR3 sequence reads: CASSFRGGIETQYF. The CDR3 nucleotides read TGTGCCAGCAGCTTTAGGGGGGGGATAGAGACCCAGTACTTC.

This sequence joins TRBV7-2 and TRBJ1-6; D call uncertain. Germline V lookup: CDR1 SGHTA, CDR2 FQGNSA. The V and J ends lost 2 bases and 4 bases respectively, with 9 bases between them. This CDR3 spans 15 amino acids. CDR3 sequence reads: CASSLRRSYNSPLHF. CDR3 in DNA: TGTGCCAGCAGCTTAAGGAGGTCTTATAATTCACCCCTCCACTTT.

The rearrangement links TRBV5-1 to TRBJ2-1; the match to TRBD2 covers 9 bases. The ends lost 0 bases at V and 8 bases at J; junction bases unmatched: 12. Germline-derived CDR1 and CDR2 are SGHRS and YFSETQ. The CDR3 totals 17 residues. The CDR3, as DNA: TGCGCCAGCAGCTTGGGGGTTAGCGGGAGTTGGGGCGATGAGCAGTTCTTC. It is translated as CASSLGVSGSWGDEQFF.

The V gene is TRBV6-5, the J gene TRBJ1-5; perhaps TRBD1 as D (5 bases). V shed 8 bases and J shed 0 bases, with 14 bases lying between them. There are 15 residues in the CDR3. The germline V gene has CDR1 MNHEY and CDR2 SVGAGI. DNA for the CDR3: TGTGCCAGCCGCCCCGGGGGTAATAGCAATCAGCCCCAGCATTTT. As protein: CASRPGGNSNQPQHF.

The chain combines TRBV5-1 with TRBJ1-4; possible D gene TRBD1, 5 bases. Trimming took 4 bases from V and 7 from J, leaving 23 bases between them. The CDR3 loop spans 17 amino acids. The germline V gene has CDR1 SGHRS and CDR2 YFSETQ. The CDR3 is CASSRNPHGGSGEKLFF. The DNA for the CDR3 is TGCGCCAGCAGCCGTAACCCACATGGGGGTTCGGGTGAAAAACTGTTTTTT.

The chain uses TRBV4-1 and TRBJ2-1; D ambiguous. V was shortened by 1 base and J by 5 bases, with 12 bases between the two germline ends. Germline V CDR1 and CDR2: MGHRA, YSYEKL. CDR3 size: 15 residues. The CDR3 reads CASSQVGYTHNEQFF. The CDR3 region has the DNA TGCGCCAGCAGCCAAGTCGGATATACCCACAATGAGCAGTTCTTC.

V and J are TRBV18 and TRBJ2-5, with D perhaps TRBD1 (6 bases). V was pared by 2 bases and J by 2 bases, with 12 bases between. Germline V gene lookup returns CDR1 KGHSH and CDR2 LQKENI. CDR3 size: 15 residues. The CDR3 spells CASSPNRASQETQYF. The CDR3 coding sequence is TGTGCCAGCTCACCAAACAGGGCTTCTCAAGAGACCCAGTACTTC.

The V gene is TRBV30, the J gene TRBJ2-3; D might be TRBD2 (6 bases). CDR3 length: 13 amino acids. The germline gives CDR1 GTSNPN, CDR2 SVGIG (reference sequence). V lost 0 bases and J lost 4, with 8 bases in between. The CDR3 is CAWSVGGADTQYF. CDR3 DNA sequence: TGTGCCTGGAGTGTCGGGGGTGCAGATACGCAGTATTTT.

The CDR3 region is CASSPGEVDEQYF. The CDR3 nucleotides read TGTGCCAGCAGTCCGGGGGAGGTCGACGAGCAGTACTTC. The chain uses TRBV6-2 or TRBV6-3 and TRBJ2-7; D possibly corresponds to TRBD2 (6 bases). Trimming took 5 bases from V and 5 from J, leaving 13 bases between them. The V gene's germline CDR1 is MNHEY and CDR2 SVGEGT. This CDR3 region has 13 residues.

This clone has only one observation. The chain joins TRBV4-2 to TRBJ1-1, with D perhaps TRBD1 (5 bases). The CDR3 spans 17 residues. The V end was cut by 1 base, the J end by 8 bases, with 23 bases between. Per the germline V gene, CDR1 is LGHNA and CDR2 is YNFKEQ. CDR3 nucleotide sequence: TGTGCCAGCAGCCAAGGTCTAACCCTAGGGGTGAACAAGGAAGCTTTCTTT. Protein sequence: CASSQGLTLGVNKEAFF.

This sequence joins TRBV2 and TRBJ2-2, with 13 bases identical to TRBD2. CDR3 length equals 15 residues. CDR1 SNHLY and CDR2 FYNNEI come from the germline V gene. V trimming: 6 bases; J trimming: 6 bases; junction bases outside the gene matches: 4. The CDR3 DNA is TGTGCCAGCAGACCCACTAGCGGGAGGGCCGGGGAGCTGTTTTTT. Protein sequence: CASRPTSGRAGELFF.

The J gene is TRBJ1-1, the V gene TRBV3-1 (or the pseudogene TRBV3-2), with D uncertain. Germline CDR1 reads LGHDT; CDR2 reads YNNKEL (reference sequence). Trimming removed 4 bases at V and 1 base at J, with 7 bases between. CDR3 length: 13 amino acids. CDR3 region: CASSPRPNTEAFF. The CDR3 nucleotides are TGTGCCAGCAGCCCGCGACCGAACACTGAAGCTTTCTTT.

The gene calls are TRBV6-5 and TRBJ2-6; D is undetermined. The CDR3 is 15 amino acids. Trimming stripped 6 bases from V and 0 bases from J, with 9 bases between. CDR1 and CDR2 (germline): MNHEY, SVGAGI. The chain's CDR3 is CASRDGGSGANVLTF. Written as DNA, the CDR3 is TGTGCCAGCAGGGACGGCGGCTCTGGGGCCAACGTCCTGACTTTC.

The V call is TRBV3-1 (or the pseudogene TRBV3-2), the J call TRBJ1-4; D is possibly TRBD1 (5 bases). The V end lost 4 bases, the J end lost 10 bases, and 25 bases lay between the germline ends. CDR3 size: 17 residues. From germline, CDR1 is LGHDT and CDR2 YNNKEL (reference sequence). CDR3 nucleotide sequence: TGTGCCAGCAGCCTTTACTCCACCGGGACTCGCGGGGGAAAACTGTTTTTT. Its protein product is CASSLYSTGTRGGKLFF.